This entry is about one T cell receptor beta chain. Its antigen remains unidentified. This CDR3 has 16 residues. Trimming cost V 2 bases and J 5 bases; bases outside gene matches: 5. Per the germline V gene, CDR1 is SGHDT and CDR2 is YYEEEE. Treatment in this sample: roughly 19 received Ad26.COV2.S at low or high dose, single or two shots; several received placebo; per-sample allocation not given. Sampling took place 63 days after the first vaccine or placebo injection. This sample is part of a study of Ad26.COV2.S vaccination and SARS-CoV-2 variants. The overall study: In the study, Ad26.COV2.S was injected intramuscularly once, or twice 56 days apart.

General study findings and limits: Estimates derived from TCR breadth and depth analyses may have underestimated total T cell responses.

Generated by immunoSEQ multiplex PCR, the TCRdb table keeps only in-frame clones and is missing some. The sample has more than 300,000 clones, around 89% seen once; the top ten hold approximately 5.9%. The chain joins TRBV5-6 to TRBJ2-3; 13 nucleotides agree with TRBD2. The specimen was peripheral blood, collected in a trial of Ad26.COV2.S vaccine versus placebo. The sequence was collected from a person between 18 and 60 years old who received the Ad26.COV2.S COVID-19 vaccine or a placebo. CDR3 DNA sequence: TGTGCCAGCAGCTTACGACTAGCGGGAGGTATAGATACGCAGTATTTT. It encodes CASSLRLAGGIDTQYF.